The next 6 T cell receptor beta chains were all read from a single sample in a study of T cells in Graves' hyperthyroidism and ophthalmopathy. TCR beta CDR3 sequences were amplified from RNA transcripts. HTBI primers were the set used in a first-round RT-PCR of the TCR CDR3. TCRdb fed the multiplex PCR reads into MiXCR, producing one record per CDR3 protein. The sample has more than 40,000 distinct CDR3 sequences, around half seen once. The sequencing input was peripheral blood or thyroid tissue (not recorded which). The source is a woman between 45 and 65 years old with Graves' hyperthyroidism.

This clonotype has ten or more counts. The CDR3 DNA sequence: TGTGCCAGCAGTCCTACAGGGGCTCGAGGAGGCTACACCTTC. Protein sequence: CASSPTGARGGYTF. The genes are TRBV27 and TRBJ1-2, with 7 bases that match TRBD1. V lost 5 bases, J lost 8 bases, and 11 bases stayed unmatched. The CDR3 is made up of 14 amino acids. The V gene's germline CDR1 is MNHEY and CDR2 SMNVEV (reference sequence).

Many counts were recorded for this clonotype. The J gene is TRBJ2-2, the V gene TRBV10-1; possible D gene TRBD2, 6 bases. Germline-derived CDR1 and CDR2 are WNHNN and SYGVQD (reference sequence). Trimming left V 8 bases short and J 3 bases short, with 10 bases between. CDR3 length: 13 amino acids. The CDR3 loop reads CASRDSHTGELFF. In DNA, the CDR3 is TGCGCCAGCCGGGACTCCCACACCGGGGAGCTGTTTTTT.

The chain carries TRBV2 and TRBJ2-5, with 11 positions matching TRBD2. Unmatched junction bases numbered 9, after V lost 6 bases and J lost 3 bases. The germline CDR1 and CDR2 sequences are SNHLY and FYNNEI. The CDR3 length is 16 residues. CDR3 in amino acids: CASRPIAGGPEETQYF. The CDR3 bases are TGTGCCAGCAGACCCATAGCGGGAGGGCCGGAAGAGACCCAGTACTTC.

The chain employs TRBV7-9 and TRBJ1-2, with 7 bases fitting TRBD1. CDR1 SEHNR and CDR2 FQNEAQ come from the germline V gene (reference sequence). The J segment lost 5 bases and the V segment lost 11 bases, leaving 20 bases of the junction unmatched. CDR3 length: 16 residues. CDR3 loop: CAWSGGGTARSYGYTF. The CDR3 DNA reads TGTGCCTGGAGTGGTGGGGGGACAGCTCGGAGTTATGGCTACACCTTC.

This clonotype was recorded only once. V usage is TRBV7-2 and J usage is TRBJ2-7; 7 nucleotides line up with TRBD1. V lost 5 bases and J lost 5; bases outside the gene matches: 9. This CDR3 region has 14 residues. Germline CDR1 is SGHTA and CDR2 is FQGNSA. The chain's CDR3 is CASSTGQPGDEQYF. As DNA, the CDR3 is TGTGCCAGCAGCACGGGACAGCCCGGGGACGAGCAGTACTTC.

As to this clonotype: One end of the junction does not line up with germline, which may come from a read error. In DNA form, the CDR3 reads TGTGCCTGCAGCGTAGGACTAGCGGGAGGGATCTACAAGCAGTACTTC. This gives the protein CACSVGLAGGIYKQYF. This chain connects TRBV9 to TRBJ2-7; 15 bases map to TRBD2. Germline V CDR1 and CDR2: SGDLS, YYNGEE. The CDR3 is made up of 16 amino acids.